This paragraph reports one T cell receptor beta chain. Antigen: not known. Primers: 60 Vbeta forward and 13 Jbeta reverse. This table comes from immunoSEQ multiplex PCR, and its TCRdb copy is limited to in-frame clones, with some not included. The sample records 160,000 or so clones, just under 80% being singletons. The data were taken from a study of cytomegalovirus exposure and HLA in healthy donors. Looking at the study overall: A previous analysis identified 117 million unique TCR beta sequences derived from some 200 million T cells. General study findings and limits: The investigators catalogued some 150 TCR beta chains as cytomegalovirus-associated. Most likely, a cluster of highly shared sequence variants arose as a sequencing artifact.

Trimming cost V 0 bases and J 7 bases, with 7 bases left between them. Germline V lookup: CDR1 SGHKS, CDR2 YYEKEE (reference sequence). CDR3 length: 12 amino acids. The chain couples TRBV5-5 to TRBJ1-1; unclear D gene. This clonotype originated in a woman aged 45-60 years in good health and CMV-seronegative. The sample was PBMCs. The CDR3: CASSLASREAFF. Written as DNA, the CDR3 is TGTGCCAGCAGCTTGGCCTCTCGTGAAGCTTTCTTT.